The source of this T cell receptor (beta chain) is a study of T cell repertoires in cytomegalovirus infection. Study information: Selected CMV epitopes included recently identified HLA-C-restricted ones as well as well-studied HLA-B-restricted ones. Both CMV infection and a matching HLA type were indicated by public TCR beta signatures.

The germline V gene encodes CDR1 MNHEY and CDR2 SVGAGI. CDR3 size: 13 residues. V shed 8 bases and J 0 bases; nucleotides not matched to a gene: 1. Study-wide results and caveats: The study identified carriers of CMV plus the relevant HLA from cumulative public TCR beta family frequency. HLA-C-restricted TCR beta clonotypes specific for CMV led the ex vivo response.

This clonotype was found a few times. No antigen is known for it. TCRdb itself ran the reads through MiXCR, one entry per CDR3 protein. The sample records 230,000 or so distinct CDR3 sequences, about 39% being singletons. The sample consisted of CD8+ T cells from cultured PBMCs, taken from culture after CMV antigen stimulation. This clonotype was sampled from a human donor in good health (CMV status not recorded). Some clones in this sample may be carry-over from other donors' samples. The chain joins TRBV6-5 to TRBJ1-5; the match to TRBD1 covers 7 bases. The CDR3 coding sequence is TGTGCCAGCGGACAGGTTAGCAATCAGCCCCAGCATTTT. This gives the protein CASGQVSNQPQHF.